This T cell receptor (beta chain) derives from a study of blood T cells in healthy people across ages. A second PCR of about 7 to 12 cycles used a sample-barcoded 5' primer and a J-beta primer mix. TCRdb ran MiXCR on the 5' RACE reads and lists one entry per CDR3 protein. The table records some 800,000 distinct CDR3 sequences, around two fifths of them present only once. This clonotype has a handful of counts. There are 16 residues in the CDR3. Trimming removed 1 base from V and 0 bases from J, with 8 bases in between. Per germline, CDR1 SGHRS and CDR2 YFSETQ. The specimen was blood. The sequence was collected from a man aged 55 to 70 in good health. J is TRBJ2-6 and V is TRBV5-1; D possibly corresponds to TRBD2 (6 bases). The CDR3 DNA reads as TGCGCCAGCAGCTTGATGGGGGGCTCTGGGGCCAACGTCCTGACTTTC. Its protein is CASSLMGGSGANVLTF.